This T cell receptor beta chain was recorded in a study of T cell changes during pregnancy in multiple sclerosis. This CDR3 has 14 residues. After removal of 4 bases from V and 4 bases from J, the junction contained 9 bases not matched to a gene. Per the germline V gene, CDR1 is SQVTM and CDR2 is ANQGSEA. Using immunoSEQ multiplex PCR, the repertoire was profiled, and TCRdb retains in-frame clones only, with some absent. The data hold over 70,000 clones, with 94% observed a single time. The TCR was taken from a female donor with multiple sclerosis, enrolled in a pregnancy study. The starting material was peripheral blood, obtained in the third trimester of pregnancy. The genes are TRBV29-1 and TRBJ1-1; the match to TRBD1 covers 7 bases. The CDR3 protein is CSVGSGGLVTEAFF. The CDR3 DNA reads TGCAGCGTTGGGTCAGGGGGGTTGGTCACTGAAGCTTTCTTT.